The clone carrying this TCR beta chain was recorded many times. Its antigen is unknown. This sample is drawn from a study of CD8 T cells in ankylosing spondylitis. General observations from the study: Significant enrichment of disease-linked clones was reportedly seen in matched ankylosing spondylitis synovial fluid. Earlier work had already found some motif variants in reactive arthritis synovial fluid and blood.

Each CDR3 protein is one row after TCRdb ran MiXCR on the 5' RACE reads. This sample has roughly 120,000 distinct CDR3 sequences; roughly 13% occur once, and the top ten carry about 2.7%. J was trimmed by 1 base and V by 5 bases; bases with no gene match: 3. The CDR3 is 15 amino acids. Germline assignment: CDR1 SNHLY and CDR2 FYNNEI. The chain combines TRBV2 with TRBJ1-1, with 11 bases aligning to TRBD1. Sample: blood, either unsorted or a sorted T cell fraction (not recorded which). This clonotype was obtained from a female donor with ankylosing spondylitis or in good health (not recorded which). DNA for the CDR3: TGTGCCAGCAGTTGGGACAGGGGGGGGAACACTGAAGCTTTCTTT. This codes for CASSWDRGGNTEAFF.